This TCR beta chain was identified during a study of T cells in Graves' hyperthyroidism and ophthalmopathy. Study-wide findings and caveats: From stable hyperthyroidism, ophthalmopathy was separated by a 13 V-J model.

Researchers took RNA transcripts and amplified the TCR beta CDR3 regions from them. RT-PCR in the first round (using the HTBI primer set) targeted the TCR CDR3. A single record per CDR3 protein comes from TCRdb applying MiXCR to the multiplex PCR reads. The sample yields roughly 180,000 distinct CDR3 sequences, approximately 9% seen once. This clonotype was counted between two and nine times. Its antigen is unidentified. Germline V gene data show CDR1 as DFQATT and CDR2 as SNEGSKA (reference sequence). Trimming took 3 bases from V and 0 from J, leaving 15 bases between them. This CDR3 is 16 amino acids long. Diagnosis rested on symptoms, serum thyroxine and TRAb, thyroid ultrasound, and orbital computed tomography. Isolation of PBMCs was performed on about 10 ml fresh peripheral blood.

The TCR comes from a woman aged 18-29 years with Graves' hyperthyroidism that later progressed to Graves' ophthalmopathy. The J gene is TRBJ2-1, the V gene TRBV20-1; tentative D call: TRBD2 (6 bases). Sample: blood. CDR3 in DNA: TGCAGTGCTAGTCTAGCGCCACAGAGCTCCTACAATGAGCAGTTCTTC. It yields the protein CSASLAPQSSYNEQFF.